The text below deals with one TCR beta chain. Its antigen is currently unknown. The data derive from a study of shared clonotypes between healthy human individuals. Study outcomes and limitations: Researchers sampled only blood; tissue repertoires likely differ.

The team ran DNA from unsorted PBMCs on ten immunoSEQ deep assay plates for sequencing. Original analysis: Filtering of immunoSEQ junctional sequences could not match full-length read filtering. TCRdb's table, derived via immunoSEQ multiplex PCR, lists solely in-frame clones and lacks some. V, J and clone size reflect that table, while D and trimming were determined from the DNA. Among about half a million clones listed, approximately 81% were seen once. Genomic DNA for unsorted samples, which was extracted with the QIAamp DNA Blood Mini kit, came from some 100 million PBMCs. The specimen sequenced was PBMCs. This sequence was found in a woman in her forties in good health. Some clones in this sample may be carry-over from other donors' samples.

CDR3 region: CASSKQGLAGVGTGPYEQYF. In nucleotides, the CDR3 is TGTGCCAGCAGTAAACAGGGACTAGCGGGAGTAGGGACGGGCCCTTACGAGCAGTACTTC. The rearrangement links TRBV7-8 to TRBJ2-7; 14 bases agree with TRBD2. The CDR3 has 20 amino acids. Germline V CDR1 and CDR2: SGHVS, FQNEAQ. After removal of 6 bases from V and 4 bases from J, the junction contained 20 bases not matched to a gene.